A single sample gave rise to the 31 T cell receptor beta chains below, sequenced in a study of T cell responses to AZD1222 COVID-19 vaccine. Profiling relied on immunoSEQ multiplex PCR, and the TCRdb table lists in-frame clones only, not all of them. The sample lists about 150,000 clones, 92% occurring once. The sequences come from peripheral blood, collected 28 days after the second AZD1222 dose. These receptors came from an adult who received the AZD1222 COVID-19 vaccine.

The gene calls are TRBV24-1 and TRBJ2-7; tentative D call: TRBD2 (6 bases). Germline CDR1 and CDR2: KGHDR and SFDVKD. V lost 6 bases and J lost 0, with 8 bases in between. This CDR3 contains 13 residues. The CDR3 DNA follows: TGTGCCACCAGTCGGGGGAGCTCCTACGAGCAGTACTTC. Translation: CATSRGSSYEQYF.

The chain couples TRBV27 to TRBJ2-4, with D unclear. V dropped 4 bases and J dropped 3 bases, with 13 bases sitting between them. Germline loops: CDR1 MNHEY, CDR2 SMNVEV (reference sequence). CDR3 length equals 15 residues. CDR3: CASSSTRSGKNIQYF. In DNA form, the CDR3 reads TGTGCCAGCAGTTCCACCCGGTCGGGCAAAAACATTCAGTACTTC.

The chain links TRBV29-1 to TRBJ1-3, with TRBD1 matching 7 bases. V lost 3 bases and J lost 2; bases outside the gene matches: 10. CDR1 and CDR2 from the germline V gene are SQVTM and ANQGSEA. The CDR3 sequence is 16 residues long. CDR3 sequence: CSVEGITGEAGNTIYF. CDR3 in DNA: TGCAGCGTTGAGGGGATCACAGGGGAGGCTGGAAACACCATATATTTT.

The chain couples TRBV12-3 or TRBV12-4 to TRBJ1-1; TRBD1 might be the D (5 bases). V lost 7 bases, J lost 4 bases, and 10 bases lay in between. This CDR3 has 12 residues. The CDR3 protein is CASIMTATEAFF. CDR3 DNA sequence: TGTGCCAGCATTATGACAGCCACTGAAGCTTTCTTT.

This rearrangement joins TRBV5-1 to TRBJ1-1; D gene ambiguous. The CDR3 is 18 residues long. The germline V gene encodes CDR1 SGHRS and CDR2 YFSETQ. V lost 0 bases to trimming and J lost 6 bases, with 24 bases between them. The CDR3 region has the DNA TGCGCCAGCAGCTTGGAAAATATGGAATATAATCCCGCCCCTGAAGCTTTCTTT. Protein: CASSLENMEYNPAPEAFF.

The chain's CDR3 is CASSYSGARGNQPQHF. As DNA, the CDR3 is TGTGCCAGCAGTTACTCAGGGGCGCGGGGCAATCAGCCCCAGCATTTT. V is TRBV6-2 or TRBV6-3 and J is TRBJ1-5, with D possibly matching TRBD1 (5 bases). CDR1 and CDR2 from the germline V gene are MNHEY and SVGEGT. The V end was cut by 0 bases, the J end by 2 bases, with 11 bases between. This CDR3 has 16 amino acids.

The genes are TRBV24-1 and TRBJ2-2; D perhaps matches TRBD2 (5 bases). V dropped 1 base and J dropped 7 bases, with 9 bases sitting between them. Germline V lookup: CDR1 KGHDR, CDR2 SFDVKD. The CDR3 sequence is 14 residues long. CDR3 sequence reads: CATSDLSGVGELFF. CDR3 DNA sequence: TGTGCCACCAGTGATTTATCCGGGGTCGGGGAGCTGTTTTTT.

A single count supports this clone. The chain combines TRBV10-2 with TRBJ1-2; no clear D. The CDR3 extends over 16 amino acids. V was pared by 3 bases and J by 2 bases, with 16 bases between. Per germline, CDR1 WSHSY and CDR2 SAAADI. CDR3 sequence: CASSERRLDNNYGYTF. CDR3 bases: TGCGCCAGCAGTGAACGGCGGCTGGATAACAACTATGGCTACACCTTC.

V is TRBV19 and J is TRBJ1-2; D may be TRBD1 (6 bases). V was shortened by 6 bases and J by 0 bases, with 14 bases between the two germline ends. Germline V gives CDR1 LNHDA, CDR2 SQIVND (reference sequence). This CDR3 has 15 residues. CDR3 bases: TGTGCCAGTAGGAAGGGGGGCACCACTAACTATGGCTACACCTTC. Translated: CASRKGGTTNYGYTF.

This rearrangement joins TRBV29-1 to TRBJ1-4; 7 bases agree with TRBD1. V gave up 6 bases and J gave up 6 bases; unmatched junction bases: 10. Germline V lookup: CDR1 SQVTM, CDR2 ANQGSEA. The length of the CDR3 is 14 residues. This CDR3 is CSVAPGQRDEKLFF. The CDR3 nucleotides are TGCAGCGTCGCTCCGGGACAGAGAGATGAAAAACTGTTTTTT.

The V and J genes are TRBV6-5 and TRBJ2-2; tentative D call: TRBD1 (6 bases). Germline loops: CDR1 MNHEY, CDR2 SVGAGI. Trimming took off 0 bases at V and 4 bases at J, with 9 bases between the two ends. This CDR3 contains 15 residues. The CDR3 nucleotides are TGTGCCAGCAGTTACTCGACAGGAAGCACCGGGGAGCTGTTTTTT. Its protein is CASSYSTGSTGELFF.

The chain has TRBV9 and TRBJ2-7; 7 bases match TRBD1. J lost 2 bases, V lost 4 bases, and 12 bases had no gene match. Germline V lookup: CDR1 SGDLS, CDR2 YYNGEE. The CDR3 length is 16 residues. The chain's CDR3 is CASSRLGGTEPYEQYF. CDR3 in DNA: TGTGCCAGCAGCCGCCTAGGTGGGACAGAGCCCTACGAGCAGTACTTC.

The rearrangement joins TRBV5-6 to TRBJ2-7, with 9 bases matching TRBD1. Losses at the gene ends were 4 bases for V and 2 bases for J; bases not matched to a gene: 7. The CDR3 runs to 15 residues. CDR1 SGHDT and CDR2 YYEEEE come from the germline V gene. The CDR3 nucleotides are TGTGCCAGCAGCACCCTGGGACAGGGAACCTACGAGCAGTACTTC. It yields the protein CASSTLGQGTYEQYF.

In the case of this clone: Other DNA sequences from this sample encode an identical CDR3 as well. V gene TRBV28 combines with J gene TRBJ1-1; D unclear. Germline loops: CDR1 MDHEN, CDR2 SYDVKM. V was trimmed by 6 bases and J by 0 bases, leaving 5 bases between them. The CDR3 has 12 amino acids. For the CDR3, the DNA is TGTGCCAGCAGCCTCATGAACACTGAAGCTTTCTTT. It is translated as CASSLMNTEAFF.

This clone was seen only once. V is TRBV19 and J is TRBJ2-2; no clear D. The ends were cut back, 0 bases at V and 4 bases at J, with 3 bases in the middle. This CDR3 has 13 residues. Germline V lookup: CDR1 LNHDA, CDR2 SQIVND (reference sequence). The CDR3 region has the DNA TGTGCCAGTAGTATAGACATCACCGGGGAGCTGTTTTTT. It specifies CASSIDITGELFF. Using reference TRBV19 and TRBJ2-2 for the parts outside the CDR3, the full variable domain is DGGITQSPKYLFRKEGQNVTLSCEQNLNHDAMYWYRQDPGQGLRLIYYSQIVNDFQKGDIAEGYSVSREKKESFPLTVTSAQKNPTAFYLCASSIDITGELFFGEGSRLTVL.

The V call is TRBV14, the J call TRBJ2-7; D assignment may be TRBD1 or TRBD2 (6 bases each). CDR1 and CDR2 from the germline V gene are SGHDN and FVKESK. Trimming took 1 base from V and 3 from J, leaving 10 bases between them. This CDR3 is built from 14 residues. The CDR3 nucleotides are TGTGCCAGCAGCCAAGTGGGGGGCGGCTACGAGCAGTACTTC. Translating gives CASSQVGGGYEQYF.

V is TRBV28 and J is TRBJ2-3; D possibly corresponds to TRBD2 (6 bases). V was clipped by 5 bases and J by 6 bases, with 12 bases between them. Germline loops: CDR1 MDHEN, CDR2 SYDVKM. This CDR3 contains 13 residues. The CDR3 DNA reads TGTGCCAGCAGTCTGGGGACTTTGGATACGCAGTATTTT. The encoded protein is CASSLGTLDTQYF.

This clone has a single count. The CDR3 region is CASSPETGVGGNQPQHF. CDR3 DNA sequence: TGCGCCAGCAGCCCGGAAACAGGGGTAGGAGGCAATCAGCCCCAGCATTTT. The chain uses TRBV5-1 and TRBJ1-5; 7 positions agree with TRBD1. The CDR3 extends over 17 amino acids. Germline loops: CDR1 SGHRS, CDR2 YFSETQ. J gave up 2 bases and V 4 bases, and 12 bases lay outside the gene matches.

The V gene is TRBV10-2, the J gene TRBJ1-1, with 9 bases lining up with TRBD1. Germline V gene data show CDR1 as WSHSY and CDR2 as SAAADI. The CDR3 covers 15 residues. The junction had 16 bases not matched to a gene; V was cut back by 7 bases and J by 10 bases. In nucleotides, the CDR3 is TGCGCCAGCACGCCGACAGGGGGTACGATACGGAGAGCTTTCTTT. Translation: CASTPTGGTIRRAFF.

This clone has just one count. The V call is TRBV28, the J call TRBJ1-3, with a tentative D call TRBD1 (6 bases). From germline, CDR1 is MDHEN and CDR2 SYDVKM. Trimming pared 6 bases from V and 0 bases from J, leaving 9 bases between. The length of the CDR3 is 14 residues. CDR3 residues: CASRQGGSGNTIYF. In nucleotides, the CDR3 is TGTGCCAGCAGACAGGGTGGCTCTGGAAACACCATATATTTT.

The V gene is TRBV30, the J gene TRBJ2-2; D remains unclear. The CDR3 loop spans 14 amino acids. The germline V gene has CDR1 GTSNPN and CDR2 SVGIG (reference sequence). The V and J ends lost 0 bases and 7 bases respectively, with 12 bases between them. In DNA form, the CDR3 reads TGTGCCTGGAGTGTACTCTTGGATAACGGGGAGCTGTTTTTT. It codes for CAWSVLLDNGELFF.

The CDR3 reads CASSQVRGYTNEKLFF. DNA for the CDR3: TGTGCCAGCAGCCAAGTAAGGGGATACACTAATGAAAAACTGTTTTTT. The chain is built from TRBV3-1 (or the pseudogene TRBV3-2) and TRBJ1-4; tentatively, D is TRBD1 (5 bases). Trimming took 1 base from V and 2 from J, leaving 11 bases between them. The V gene's germline CDR1 is LGHDT and CDR2 YNNKEL (reference sequence). CDR3 length equals 16 residues.

The V call is TRBV28, the J call TRBJ2-2, with unresolved D. Germline V gene lookup returns CDR1 MDHEN and CDR2 SYDVKM. Trimming pared 1 base from V and 7 bases from J, leaving 10 bases between. The CDR3 contains 14 residues. For the CDR3, the DNA is TGTGCCAGCAGTTTATCTTTTAAGGGCGGGGAGCTGTTTTTT. As protein: CASSLSFKGGELFF.

The genes are TRBV24-1 and TRBJ2-5, with D perhaps TRBD1 or TRBD2 (6 bases each). V lost 9 bases, J lost 5 bases, and 21 bases lay in between. Germline V lookup: CDR1 KGHDR, CDR2 SFDVKD. This CDR3 region has 15 residues. The CDR3 DNA follows: TGTGCCACCGCTCGCCCGGGGGCGTTAGGGGAGACCCAGTACTTC. Its translation is CATARPGALGETQYF.

The V and J genes are TRBV18 and TRBJ1-5, with D perhaps TRBD1 (6 bases). The CDR3 extends over 16 amino acids. CDR1 KGHSH and CDR2 LQKENI come from the germline V gene. Trimming stripped 6 bases from V and 5 bases from J, with 20 bases between. Here the CDR3 reads CASSLNRVGAYQPQHF. CDR3 bases: TGTGCCAGCTCTCTTAACAGGGTTGGGGCCTATCAGCCCCAGCATTTT.

The chain couples TRBV19 to TRBJ2-2, with TRBD1 identical over 7 bases. Germline assignment: CDR1 LNHDA and CDR2 SQIVND (reference sequence). Unmatched junction bases numbered 11, after V lost 7 bases and J lost 0 bases. The CDR3 consists of 17 residues. The CDR3 nucleotides are TGTGCCAGTACCAAAAAGGACAGGCGACCGAACACCGGGGAGCTGTTTTTT. The encoded protein is CASTKKDRRPNTGELFF.

This rearrangement joins TRBV9 to TRBJ1-2, with D tentatively TRBD1 (5 bases). V lost 7 bases to trimming and J lost 4 bases, with 11 bases between them. This CDR3 is built from 12 residues. Germline CDR1 reads SGDLS; CDR2 reads YYNGEE. The CDR3 loop is CASLGGPYGYTF. The CDR3 DNA sequence: TGTGCCAGCCTCGGGGGACCCTATGGCTACACCTTC. The variable domain in full, completed from reference TRBV9 and TRBJ1-2, reads DSGVTQTPKHLITATGQRVTLRCSPRSGDLSVYWYQQSLDQGLQFLIQYYNGEERAKGNILERFSAQQFPDLHSELNLSSLELGDSALYFCASLGGPYGYTFGSGTRLTVV.

The chain uses TRBV2 and TRBJ2-3; perhaps TRBD2 as D (6 bases). Trimming left V 6 bases short and J 1 base short, with 11 bases between. Germline loops: CDR1 SNHLY, CDR2 FYNNEI. This CDR3 contains 14 residues. The CDR3 nucleotides are TGTGCCAGCAGCCCAGGAGGGGGCACAGATACGCAGTATTTT. Protein product: CASSPGGGTDTQYF.

V and J are TRBV6-2 or TRBV6-3 and TRBJ2-7, with 8 bases aligning to TRBD1. V shed 4 bases, J shed 2 bases, and the junction held 4 bases outside the gene matches. This CDR3 is built from 14 residues. CDR1 and CDR2 (germline): MNHEY, SVGEGT. CDR3 DNA sequence: TGTGCCAGCAGTTCGGGACAGGAAGCCTACGAGCAGTACTTC. This gives the protein CASSSGQEAYEQYF.

This chain connects TRBV28 to TRBJ2-7; TRBD2 might be the D (6 bases). This CDR3 is built from 14 residues. Germline V gene lookup returns CDR1 MDHEN and CDR2 SYDVKM. Deletions cut 5 bases from V and 2 bases from J, with 13 bases between. CDR3 in DNA: TGTGCCAGCAGTGTTAGCGGAGGGGCCTACGAGCAGTACTTC. This encodes CASSVSGGAYEQYF.

The chain joins TRBV19 to TRBJ1-1; possible D gene TRBD1, 5 bases. This CDR3 comprises 12 residues. CDR1 LNHDA and CDR2 SQIVND come from the germline V gene (reference sequence). Trimming took 8 bases from V and 0 from J, leaving 7 bases between them. The CDR3 here is CASGTVNTEAFF. CDR3 nucleotides: TGTGCCAGTGGGACGGTGAACACTGAAGCTTTCTTT.